These 14 T cell receptor beta chains share one sample of origin, sequenced in a study of CD8 T cells in ankylosing spondylitis. TCRdb reprocessed the 5' RACE reads via MiXCR and lists one record per CDR3 protein. The data contain 250,000 to 350,000 distinct CDR3 sequences, less than 25% of them singletons. The sample taken for sequencing was blood, either unsorted or a sorted T cell fraction (not recorded which). These receptors were obtained from a female donor with ankylosing spondylitis or in good health (not recorded which).

Written as DNA, the CDR3 is TGTGCCATCACAGTGGCGGAGAATCAGCCCCAGCATTTT. Protein product: CAITVAENQPQHF. The chain links TRBV10-3 to TRBJ1-5; D is unclear. The CDR3 runs 13 residues. The V and J ends lost 7 bases and 4 bases respectively, with 11 bases between them. Germline lookup yields CDR1 ENHRY and CDR2 SYGVKD.

The gene calls are TRBV5-6 and TRBJ2-7; no definite D call. The CDR3 sequence is 11 residues long. The germline gives CDR1 SGHDT, CDR2 YYEEEE. Deletions cut 4 bases from V and 6 bases from J, with 8 bases between. As DNA, the CDR3 is TGTGCCAGCAGCCAACAATTCGAGCAGTACTTC. This sequence encodes CASSQQFEQYF.

The J gene is TRBJ2-6, the V gene TRBV6-2 or TRBV6-3; the match to TRBD1 covers 9 bases. V trimming: 10 bases; J trimming: 2 bases; junction bases outside the gene matches: 9. This CDR3 spans 16 amino acids. CDR1 MNHEY and CDR2 SVGEGT come from the germline V gene. Written as DNA, the CDR3 is TGTGCCACCACCGGGACAGGGTTGGCTGGGGCCAACGTCCTGACTTTC. It yields the protein CATTGTGLAGANVLTF.

A few counts support this clonotype. V and J are TRBV7-9 and TRBJ1-4, with 9 nucleotides matching TRBD1. CDR3 length: 14 residues. Germline values: CDR1 SEHNR, CDR2 FQNEAQ (reference sequence). After removal of 5 bases from V and 6 bases from J, the junction contained 4 bases not matched to a gene. The CDR3 protein is CASSRDREYEKLFF. In DNA, the CDR3 is TGTGCCAGCAGCCGGGACAGGGAGTATGAAAAACTGTTTTTT.

The table lists this clonotype with a few counts. The chain has TRBV27 and TRBJ2-3, with 10 nucleotides matching TRBD2. This CDR3 spans 20 amino acids. Germline CDR1 is MNHEY and CDR2 is SMNVEV (reference sequence). V lost 8 bases to trimming and J lost 3 bases; unmatched junction nucleotides: 23. The CDR3 is CASAPRGGLAGGGRTDTQYF. The DNA for the CDR3 is TGTGCCAGCGCCCCCCGGGGGGGGTTAGCGGGAGGAGGACGGACAGATACGCAGTATTTT.

This chain joins TRBV2 and TRBJ2-1; D perhaps matches TRBD2 (7 bases). Looked up from germline, CDR1 is SNHLY and CDR2 is FYNNEI. CDR3 length: 13 residues. The V end lost 8 bases, the J end lost 6 bases, and 14 bases lay between the germline ends. CDR3 sequence: CASEGGGPNEQFF. The CDR3 DNA is TGTGCCAGCGAAGGGGGAGGGCCCAATGAGCAGTTCTTC.

This sequence joins TRBV24-1 and TRBJ2-1; 11 bases align to TRBD2. Germline CDR1 KGHDR, CDR2 SFDVKD. This CDR3 contains 17 residues. The ends lost 3 bases at V and 4 bases at J; junction bases unmatched: 7. The CDR3 DNA is TGTGCCACCAGTGATCCACGGACTAGCGGGCAGTACAATGAGCAGTTCTTC. Translation: CATSDPRTSGQYNEQFF.

This clonotype was detected ten times or more. The V and J genes are TRBV20-1 and TRBJ2-1; D is tentatively TRBD1 or TRBD2 (6 bases each). The CDR3 spans 14 residues. From germline, CDR1 is DFQATT and CDR2 SNEGSKA (reference sequence). Trimming pared 5 bases from V and 3 bases from J, leaving 14 bases between. This CDR3 reads CSAPRGGLYNEQFF. The CDR3 coding sequence is TGCAGTGCTCCCAGGGGAGGTCTCTACAATGAGCAGTTCTTC.

This clonotype was detected a few times. The V gene is TRBV7-9, the J gene TRBJ2-1; 10 bases agree with TRBD2. The CDR3 length is 15 residues. The V gene's germline CDR1 is SEHNR and CDR2 FQNEAQ (reference sequence). J was trimmed by 6 bases and V by 5 bases; bases with no gene match: 7. The CDR3 is CASSPAGGPPNEQFF. For the CDR3, the DNA is TGTGCCAGCAGCCCAGCGGGAGGGCCCCCCAATGAGCAGTTCTTC.

This clonotype was seen only a few times. The chain is built from TRBV7-2 and TRBJ1-2; tentative D call: TRBD1 (6 bases). The germline gives CDR1 SGHTA, CDR2 FQGNSA. This CDR3 is built from 15 residues. Deletions cut 4 bases from V and 0 bases from J, with 12 bases between. CDR3 in DNA: TGTGCCAGCAGCTCAAGGACAGAAGCTAACTATGGCTACACCTTC. Protein: CASSSRTEANYGYTF.

This clonotype has only a few counts. Here the CDR3 reads CASSYQISGNTIYF. DNA for the CDR3: TGTGCCAGCAGTTACCAAATCTCTGGAAACACCATATATTTT. The chain links TRBV6-5 to TRBJ1-3; no reliable D call. Trimming cost V 2 bases and J 0 bases, with 5 bases left between them. Germline V gives CDR1 MNHEY, CDR2 SVGAGI. This CDR3 is 14 amino acids long.

The chain has TRBV9 and TRBJ2-7; 11 nucleotides align to TRBD2. This CDR3 contains 15 residues. Looked up from germline, CDR1 is SGDLS and CDR2 is YYNGEE. The junction had 4 bases not matched to a gene; V was cut back by 0 bases and J by 5 bases. CDR3 amino acids: CASSVGLAGGNEQYF. CDR3 nucleotide sequence: TGTGCCAGCAGCGTAGGGCTAGCGGGAGGTAACGAGCAGTACTTC.

The chain is built from TRBV11-2 and TRBJ2-2; 8 bases map to TRBD1. The junction had 6 bases not matched to a gene; V was cut back by 6 bases and J by 0 bases. This CDR3 is 16 amino acids long. The germline V gene has CDR1 SGHAT and CDR2 FQNNGV. CDR3: CASSKTGQANTGELFF. The CDR3 coding sequence is TGTGCCAGCAGTAAGACGGGACAGGCGAACACCGGGGAGCTGTTTTTT.

This clonotype was seen a handful of times. This chain uses TRBV18 with TRBJ1-2; weak D call: TRBD1 (6 bases). V was shortened by 3 bases and J by 3 bases, with 11 bases between the two germline ends. This CDR3 region has 14 residues. The V gene's germline CDR1 is KGHSH and CDR2 LQKENI. CDR3 in amino acids: CASSPGYRDYGYTF. The CDR3 bases are TGTGCCAGCTCACCCGGCTACAGGGACTATGGCTACACCTTC.